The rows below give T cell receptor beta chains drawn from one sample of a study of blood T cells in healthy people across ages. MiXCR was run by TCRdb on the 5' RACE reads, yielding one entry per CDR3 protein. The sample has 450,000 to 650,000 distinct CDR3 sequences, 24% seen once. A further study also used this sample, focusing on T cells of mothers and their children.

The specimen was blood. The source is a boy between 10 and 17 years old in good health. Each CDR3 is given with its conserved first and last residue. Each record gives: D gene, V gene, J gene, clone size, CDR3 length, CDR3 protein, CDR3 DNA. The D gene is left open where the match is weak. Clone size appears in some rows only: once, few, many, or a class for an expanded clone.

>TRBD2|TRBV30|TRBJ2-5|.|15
CAWSVPAGGPKTQYF
TGTGCCTGGAGTGTCCCAGCGGGGGGGCCGAAGACCCAGTACTTC
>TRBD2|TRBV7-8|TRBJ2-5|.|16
CASRPKMSGGTEAQYF
TGTGCCAGCAGGCCTAAGATGAGCGGGGGGACGGAGGCCCAGTACTTC
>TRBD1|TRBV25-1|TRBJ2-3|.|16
CASSESLGTGRDTQYF
TGTGCCAGCAGTGAATCTCTAGGGACAGGGAGGGATACGCAGTATTTT
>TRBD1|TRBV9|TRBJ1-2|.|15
CASSVAHTGGYGYTF
TGTGCCAGCAGCGTAGCGCATACAGGGGGATATGGCTACACCTTC
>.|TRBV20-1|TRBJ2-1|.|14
CSASPGRSYNEQFF
TGCAGTGCTAGTCCGGGGCGGTCCTACAATGAGCAGTTCTTC
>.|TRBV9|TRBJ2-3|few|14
CASSVAIPTDTQYF
TGTGCCAGCAGCGTAGCTATTCCCACAGATACGCAGTATTTT
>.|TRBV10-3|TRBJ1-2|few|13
CAISTGREGGYTF
TGTGCCATCAGTACCGGGCGAGAGGGTGGCTACACCTTC
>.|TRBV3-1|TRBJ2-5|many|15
CASSQGGGPQETQYF
TGTGCCAGCAGCCAGGGCGGGGGCCCACAAGAGACCCAGTACTTC
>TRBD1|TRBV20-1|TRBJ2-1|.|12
CSARFDRGEQFF
TGCAGTGCTAGATTCGACAGGGGTGAGCAGTTCTTC
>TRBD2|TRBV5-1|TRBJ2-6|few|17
CASSAEGTNSGANVLTF
TGCGCCAGCAGCGCGGAGGGGACTAACTCTGGGGCCAACGTCCTGACTTTC
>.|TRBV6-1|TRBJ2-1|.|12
CASSENLDEQFF
TGTGCCAGCAGTGAAAACTTGGATGAGCAGTTCTTC
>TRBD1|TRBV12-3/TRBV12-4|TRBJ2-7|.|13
CASSYGQGGEQYF
TGTGCCAGCAGTTACGGACAGGGTGGCGAGCAGTACTTC
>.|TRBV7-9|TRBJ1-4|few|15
CASSSVTRAGEKLFF
TGTGCCAGCAGCTCAGTTACCAGGGCTGGCGAAAAACTGTTTTTT
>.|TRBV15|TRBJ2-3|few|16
CATSRDGLATTDTQYF
TGTGCCACCAGCAGAGATGGCCTAGCGACCACAGATACGCAGTATTTT
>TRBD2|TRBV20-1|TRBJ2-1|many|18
CSARDRGLAGVFGNEQFF
TGCAGTGCTAGAGATCGAGGGCTAGCGGGAGTCTTTGGCAATGAGCAGTTCTTC
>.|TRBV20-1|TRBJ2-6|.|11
CSPWRANVLTF
TGCAGCCCGTGGAGGGCCAACGTCCTGACTTTC
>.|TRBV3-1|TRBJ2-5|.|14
CASSQGSSGGTQYF
TGTGCCAGCAGCCAAGGGTCCAGCGGAGGGACCCAGTACTTC
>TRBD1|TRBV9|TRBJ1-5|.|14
CASSPTGGNQPQHF
TGTGCCAGCAGCCCGACAGGGGGCAATCAGCCCCAGCATTTT
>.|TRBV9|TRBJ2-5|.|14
CASNKFEGQETQYF
TGTGCCAGCAACAAATTCGAGGGGCAAGAGACCCAGTACTTC
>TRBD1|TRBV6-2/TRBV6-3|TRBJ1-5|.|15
CASSPQGAWNQPQHF
TGTGCCAGCAGCCCGCAGGGGGCCTGGAATCAGCCCCAGCATTTT
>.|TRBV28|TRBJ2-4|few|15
CASSQYGPVRNIQYF
TGTGCCAGCAGTCAATATGGGCCCGTCAGAAACATTCAGTACTTC
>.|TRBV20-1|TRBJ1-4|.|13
CSARQSTNEKLFF
TGCAGTGCCAGACAGTCTACTAATGAAAAACTGTTTTTT
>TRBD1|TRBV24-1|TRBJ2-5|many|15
CATSETGTGQETQYF
TGTGCCACCAGTGAGACCGGGACAGGGCAAGAGACCCAGTACTTC
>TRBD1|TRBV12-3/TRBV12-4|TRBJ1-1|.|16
CASSLHRGRMNTEAFF
TGTGCCAGCAGTTTGCACAGGGGGCGGATGAACACTGAAGCTTTCTTT
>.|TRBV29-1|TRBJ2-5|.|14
CSVTSTGYQETQYF
TGCAGCGTCACAAGCACAGGCTACCAAGAGACCCAGTACTTC
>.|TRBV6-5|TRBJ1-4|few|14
CASRPGQHPGKLFF
TGTGCCAGCAGACCCGGACAGCATCCGGGAAAACTGTTTTTT
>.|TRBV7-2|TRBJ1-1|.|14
CTSSSQGMDTEAFF
TGTACCAGCAGCTCCCAGGGGATGGACACTGAAGCTTTCTTT
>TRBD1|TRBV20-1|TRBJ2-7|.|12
CSARGTGGEQYF
TGCAGTGCTAGAGGGACAGGGGGTGAGCAGTACTTC
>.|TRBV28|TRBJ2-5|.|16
CATTLPKGGSLATQYF
TGTGCCACAACCCTGCCAAAGGGGGGATCCTTGGCGACCCAGTACTTC
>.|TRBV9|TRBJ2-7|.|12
CASSPNQGSQYF
TGTGCCAGCAGCCCAAATCAGGGTTCGCAGTACTTC
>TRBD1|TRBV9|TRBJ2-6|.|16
CASSLRDRTGANVLTF
TGTGCCAGCAGCTTAAGGGACAGAACTGGGGCCAACGTCCTGACTTTC
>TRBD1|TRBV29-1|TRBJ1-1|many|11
CSVRQGAEAFF
TGCAGCGTTCGACAGGGGGCTGAAGCTTTCTTT
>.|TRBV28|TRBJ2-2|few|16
CASSPRVAPNTGELFF
TGTGCCAGCAGTCCCCGAGTCGCTCCAAACACCGGGGAGCTGTTTTTT
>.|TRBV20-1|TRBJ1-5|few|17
CSARDLRFINSNQPQHF
TGCAGTGCTAGAGATCTCCGGTTTATAAATAGCAATCAGCCCCAGCATTTT
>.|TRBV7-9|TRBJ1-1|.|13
CASSPWILLEAFF
TGTGCCAGCAGCCCGTGGATATTACTTGAAGCTTTCTTT
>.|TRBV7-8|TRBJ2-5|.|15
CASSLPATAQETQYF
TGTGCCAGCAGCTTACCGGCGACAGCCCAAGAGACCCAGTACTTC
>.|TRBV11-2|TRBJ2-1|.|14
CASWSGLYYNEQFF
TGTGCCAGCTGGAGCGGTCTCTACTACAATGAGCAGTTCTTC
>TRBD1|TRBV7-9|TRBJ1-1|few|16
CASSTLTGKGDTEAFF
TGTGCCAGCAGCACCCTGACAGGGAAAGGGGACACTGAAGCTTTCTTT
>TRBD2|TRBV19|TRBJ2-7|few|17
CASAPGLAGLGTYEQYF
TGTGCCAGCGCCCCCGGACTAGCGGGTTTAGGGACCTACGAGCAGTACTTC
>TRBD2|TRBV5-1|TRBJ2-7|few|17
CASSLALAGGTPYEQYF
TGCGCCAGCAGCTTGGCACTAGCGGGGGGTACCCCCTACGAGCAGTACTTC
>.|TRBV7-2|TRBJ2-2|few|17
CASSLDLFKANTGELFF
TGTGCCAGCAGCTTAGATCTGTTTAAGGCGAACACCGGGGAGCTGTTTTTT
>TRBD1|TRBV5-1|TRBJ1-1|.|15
CASSQKTGSGTEAFF
TGCGCCAGCAGCCAAAAGACAGGGAGCGGCACTGAAGCTTTCTTT